This T cell receptor beta chain is from a study of Graves' ophthalmopathy and Graves' hyperthyroidism. Study-wide background: Sampling took place at initial diagnosis, with peripheral blood obtained before any treatment.

This clonotype was found many times. Fresh peripheral blood (approximately 9.2 ml) yielded the PBMCs. Beta-chain TCR CDR3 regions were amplified from RNA transcripts. Investigators did first-round RT-PCR with HTBI primers, then second-round multiplex PCR. TCRdb re-analysed the multiplex PCR reads in MiXCR, keeping a single row per CDR3 protein. Altogether tens of thousands of distinct CDR3 sequences are present, under 55% being singletons, with the ten largest covering 4.7%. Per germline, CDR1 LNHDA and CDR2 SQIVND (reference sequence). There are 15 residues in the CDR3. V dropped 5 bases and J dropped 0 bases, with 12 bases sitting between them.

This clonotype originated in an adult woman with Graves' ophthalmopathy. Sequencing used peripheral blood. This chain uses TRBV19 with TRBJ2-3; perhaps TRBD2 as D (5 bases). CDR3 in amino acids: CASSGGGASTDTQYF. CDR3 in DNA: TGTGCCAGTAGTGGAGGCGGAGCGAGCACAGATACGCAGTATTTT.